The text below deals with one TCR beta chain. Its antigen is currently unknown. CDR3 length: 13 amino acids. Germline V lookup: CDR1 DFQATT, CDR2 SNEGSKA (reference sequence). This sample was taken from a study of blood T cells in healthy people across ages. Study-wide results and limits: The study found more naive CD4+ cells and higher diversity in long-lived than aged donors.

Alongside a J-beta primer mix, a sample-barcoded 5' primer served in a second PCR lasting about 7 to 12 cycles. Each CDR3 protein gets one entry after TCRdb re-called the 5' RACE reads with MiXCR. The sample yields about 1 million distinct CDR3 sequences, 45% seen once. Isolating PBMCs gave at least 6.5 million of these cells per sample. The TCR was taken from a woman aged 55-70 years in good health. The sequenced sample was blood. The chain has TRBV20-1 and TRBJ2-7; TRBD2 matches 7 bases. The end of the DNA aligns better with TRBJ2-5, so the J call may be wrong. This CDR3 reads CSARAGGYETQYF. CDR3 in DNA: TGCAGTGCTAGGGCCGGGGGGTATGAGACCCAGTACTTC.